This T cell receptor (beta chain) was sequenced during a study of CD8 T cells in Susac syndrome. The RNA, about 0.5 to 1 ug, was put through reverse transcription using random hexamers. It was immunoSEQ multiplex PCR that amplified TCR beta CDR3 across 54 Vbeta and 13 Jbeta. Via MiXCR, TCRdb re-called the immunoSEQ multiplex PCR reads, giving one row per CDR3 protein. This sample yields 150,000 to 200,000 distinct CDR3 sequences, of which approximately 94% are seen a single time; about 0.089% belongs to the top ten. CD8+ and CD4+ blood T cells underwent TCR beta sequencing. The study used treatment-naive patients who had stable or active relapsing-remitting disease as multiple sclerosis controls. TEMRA cells were enriched by FACS, while CD8+ and CD4+ T cells were obtained through a negative isolation that was performed magnetically. This TCR was recovered from a human donor with multiple sclerosis. The sequenced sample was CD4+ T cells from PBMCs.

CDR3 sequence (DNA): TGTGCCAGCAGCCGGAGGGAGCGGACCAGCTCCTACAATGAGCAGTTCTTC. This sequence encodes CASSRRERTSSYNEQFF. The rearrangement links TRBV6-2 or TRBV6-3 to TRBJ2-1; TRBD2 is a possible D gene (6 bases). CDR3 length equals 17 residues. V gave up 6 bases and J gave up 0 bases, with 18 bases separating them. Germline CDR1 is MNHEY and CDR2 is SVGEGT.